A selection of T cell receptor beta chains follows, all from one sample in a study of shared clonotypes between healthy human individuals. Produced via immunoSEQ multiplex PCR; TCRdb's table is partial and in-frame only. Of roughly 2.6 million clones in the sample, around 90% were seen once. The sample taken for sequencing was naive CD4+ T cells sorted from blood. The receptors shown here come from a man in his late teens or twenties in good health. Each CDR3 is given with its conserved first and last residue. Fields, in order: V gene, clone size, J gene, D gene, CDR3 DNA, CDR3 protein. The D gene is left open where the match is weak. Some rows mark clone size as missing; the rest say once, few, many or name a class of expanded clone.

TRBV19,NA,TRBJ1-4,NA,TGTGCCAGTAGCCTCATCACAACTAATGAAAAACTGTTTTTT,CASSLITTNEKLFF
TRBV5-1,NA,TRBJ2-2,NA,TGCGCCAGCAGCCAGGGACTGAACACCGGGGAGCTGTTTTTT,CASSQGLNTGELFF
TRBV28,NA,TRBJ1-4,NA,TGTGCCAGCGTTCCCTCTGGGGCAACTAATGAAAAACTGTTTTTT,CASVPSGATNEKLFF
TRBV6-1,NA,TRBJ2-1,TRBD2,TGTGCCAGCAGCCTAAGCGGGGGGTTCTTC,CASSLSGGFF
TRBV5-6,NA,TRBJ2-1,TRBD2,TGTGCCAGCAGCTTGGATGGCGGGAGGGCCTACAATGAGCAGTTCTTC,CASSLDGGRAYNEQFF
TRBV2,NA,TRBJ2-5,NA,TGTGCCAGGGGTTGGCGGGAAGAGACCCAGTACTTC,CARGWREETQYF
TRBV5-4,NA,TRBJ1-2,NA,TGTGCCAGCAGCTTCGACAGCCAGGGCTATGGCTACACCTTC,CASSFDSQGYGYTF
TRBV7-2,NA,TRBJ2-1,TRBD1,TGTGCCAGCAGCTCGGGACAGGGATCCTACAATGAGCAGTTCTTC,CASSSGQGSYNEQFF
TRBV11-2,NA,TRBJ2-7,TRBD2,TGTGCCAGCACCCGGGACTACTCTTCCTACGAGCAGTACTTC,CASTRDYSSYEQYF
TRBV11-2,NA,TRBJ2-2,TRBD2,TGTGCCAGCAGCCCCGGGACTAAGAACACCGGGGAGCTGTTTTTT,CASSPGTKNTGELFF
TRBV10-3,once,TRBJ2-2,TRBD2,TGTGCCACGACCGGGACTAGCGGGAGTAGTAACACCGGGGAGCTGTTTTTT,CATTGTSGSSNTGELFF
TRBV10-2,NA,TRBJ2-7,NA,TGCGCCAGCAGTGGTGAACAGGGTCGCCACGAGCAGTACTTC,CASSGEQGRHEQYF
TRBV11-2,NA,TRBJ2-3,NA,TGTGCCAGCAGCTTAGAGTATACGCAGTATTTT,CASSLEYTQYF
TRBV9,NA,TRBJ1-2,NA,TGTGCCAGCAGCGTCTATGATTCAGGGAACTACTATGGCTACACCTTC,CASSVYDSGNYYGYTF
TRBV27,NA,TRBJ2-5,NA,TGTGCCAGCAGTTATCGTATGGAGGAGACCCAGTACTTC,CASSYRMEETQYF
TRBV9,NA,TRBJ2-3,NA,TGTGCCAGCAGCGTAGTGGAGTTGACAGATACGCAGTATTTT,CASSVVELTDTQYF
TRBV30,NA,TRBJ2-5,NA,TGTGCCTGGACCCCGGGAGAAGAGACCCAGTACTTC,CAWTPGEETQYF
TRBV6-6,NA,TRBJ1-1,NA,TGTGCTGGTGGGGGCGGGAACACTGAAGCTTTCTTT,CAGGGGNTEAFF
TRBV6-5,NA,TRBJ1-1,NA,TGTGCCAGCAGCCAACTAGGGGTTGGCCCTGAAGCTTTCTTT,CASSQLGVGPEAFF
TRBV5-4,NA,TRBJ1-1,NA,TGTGCCAGCAGCGTGAGGACCGCGAACACTGAAGCTTTCTTT,CASSVRTANTEAFF
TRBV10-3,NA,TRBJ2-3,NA,TGTGCCATCACCCCGACCCTAGCGATTACAGATACGCAGTATTTT,CAITPTLAITDTQYF
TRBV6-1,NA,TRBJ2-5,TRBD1,TGTGCCAGCAGTGAAGGGGGGGACAGGGGGACGGAGACCCAGTACTTC,CASSEGGDRGTETQYF
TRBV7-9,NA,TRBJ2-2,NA,TGTGCCAGCAGCTTAGAAGCCGGGGAGCTGTTTTTT,CASSLEAGELFF
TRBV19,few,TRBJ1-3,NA,TGTGCCAGTAGTATTCCAGGTTCGCTGTCCTCTGGAAACACCATATATTTT,CASSIPGSLSSGNTIYF
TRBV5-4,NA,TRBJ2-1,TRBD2,TGTGCCAGCAGCTCTAACGGACTAGCGGCCTCAAATGAGCAGTTCTTC,CASSSNGLAASNEQFF
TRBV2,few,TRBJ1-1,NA,TGTGCCAGCAGTGAAGGGAGGAATACTGAAGCTTTCTTT,CASSEGRNTEAFF
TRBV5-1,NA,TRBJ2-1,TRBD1,TGCGCCAGCAACGCCGGGACAGGGGTATTCAATGAGCAGTTCTTC,CASNAGTGVFNEQFF
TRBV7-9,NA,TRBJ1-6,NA,TGTGCCAGCAGCTCGCTAAGCTCCTATAATTCACCCCTCCACTTT,CASSSLSSYNSPLHF
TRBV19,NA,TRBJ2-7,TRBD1,TGTGCCAGTAGTATAACCCCCCGCGGACAGGTTGCCTACGAGCAGTACTTC,CASSITPRGQVAYEQYF
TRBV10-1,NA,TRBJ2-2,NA,TGCGCCAGCAGCAGGGCGAACACCGGGGAGCTGTTTTTT,CASSRANTGELFF
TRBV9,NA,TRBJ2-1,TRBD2,TGTGCCAGCAGCGTAGACCTAGCGGGCAATGAGCAGTTCTTC,CASSVDLAGNEQFF
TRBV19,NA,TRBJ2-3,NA,TGTGCCAGTAGTATTAAAAAGCCGGCAGATACGCAGTATTTT,CASSIKKPADTQYF
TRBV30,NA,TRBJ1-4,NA,TGTGCCTGGGCTCCGACAGCAACTAATGAAAAACTGTTTTTT,CAWAPTATNEKLFF
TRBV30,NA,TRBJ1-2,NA,TGTGCCTGGAGCGGGGATTTTTCCTATGGCTACACCTTC,CAWSGDFSYGYTF
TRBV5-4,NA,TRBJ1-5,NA,TGTGCCAGCAGCCCCACCCCGACAGAAGGTCAGCCCCAGCATTTT,CASSPTPTEGQPQHF
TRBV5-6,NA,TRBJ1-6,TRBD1,TGTGCCAGCAGCTTGGTTACAGGGGGATTGTCTCGGGGTTCACCCCTCCACTTT,CASSLVTGGLSRGSPLHF
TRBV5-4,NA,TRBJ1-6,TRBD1,TGTGCCAGCAGCTTGGCACAGGGGGCGGCTTCACCCCTCCACTTT,CASSLAQGAASPLHF
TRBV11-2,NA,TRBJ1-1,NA,TGTGCCAGCAGCTTAGATGGGCAGGGTAACACTGAAGCTTTCTTT,CASSLDGQGNTEAFF